The clone carrying this T cell receptor (beta chain) has only one observation. This specimen belongs to a study of blood T cell repertoires in COVID-19. Study overall: The samples span acute and convalescent COVID-19 from the United States, Italy and Spain.

TCRdb's table, derived via immunoSEQ multiplex PCR, lists solely in-frame clones and lacks some. The sample includes roughly 160,000 clones, approximately 81% seen only once; the top ten take roughly 18%. Ages ranged from about 18 to 89 years, with residence in approximately 25 US areas. Cohort allocation depended upon clinical history that participants reported. Donors in Cohort 3 counted as recovered after two negative PCRs, clearance, or symptom resolution. The TCR originated in a man aged 55-75 years who had recovered from COVID-19. The sequenced sample consisted of PBMCs or T cells enriched from blood (not recorded which).

The CDR3 coding sequence is TGTGCCAGCAGCTTAGAAGCCTCCTACGAGCAGTACTTC. Its translation: CASSLEASYEQYF. The V call is TRBV11-3, the J call TRBJ2-7; D is unclear. The V end lost 0 bases, the J end lost 0 bases, and 3 bases lay between the germline ends. The CDR3 consists of 13 residues. Germline V gene sequence: CDR1 SGHNT, CDR2 YENEEA.